This T cell receptor beta chain is drawn from a study of shared clonotypes between healthy human individuals (dated by TCRdb to between 2020 and 2021). In the study overall: A couple of women and a few men aged 18 to 49 years were included in the cohort. Per donor, three plates each were used for CD4 naive and CD4 memory, two for CD8 naive, and one for CD8 memory. To estimate repertoire size and how much clonotypes are shared between individuals, the study performed deep sequencing of blood TCR repertoires from roughly five healthy adults. Libraries were prepared and TCR repertoires were sequenced by different laboratories using diverse techniques, in order to increase sequencing depth and limit assay-specific biases. Each donor's leukapheresis produced roughly between about 0.8 and 8.9 billion PBMCs.

Healthy HIV-negative adults with no recently reported acute infections or vaccinations were included as donors. Every donor was a Caucasian adult living in Nashville, Tennessee, USA. Magnetic negative selection was used to enrich CD4+ T cells, after which naive cells were positively selected on CD45RA and the negative fraction became the memory subset. Blood was collected by leukapheresis, and PBMCs were isolated by Ficoll-Histopaque density gradient centrifugation and then cryopreserved in liquid nitrogen vapor phase. Purity and quantity of every magnetically sorted T cell population were checked by analytical flow cytometry. Each sorted fraction had its genomic DNA isolated and then quantified by UV absorbance on a Nanodrop 2000c. TCR CDR3 regions were amplified from genomic DNA by multiplex PCR using the deep immunoSEQ assay. Extracted genomic DNA from each cell subset was spread evenly across all wells of several immunoSEQ 96-well plates, with each plate serving as a replicate. For sorted subsets, 150 to 200 ng genomic DNA, equal to 30,000 or so T cell genomes, was loaded into each replicate PCR. Purified libraries were quantified with a Qubit 3.0 fluorometer, sized on a Bioanalyzer 2100, and re-quantified with the KAPA Library Quantification kit. Every immunoSEQ 96-well plate was sequenced on a dedicated single-read 150-cycle Illumina NextSeq 550 flow cell. The authors' pipeline ran thus. Because the immunoSEQ output held only junctional sequences and lacked quality scores, the filtering could not match the filtering applied to full-length reads. To assign V/J genes and CDR3, sequences were annotated against IMGT germline references using PyIR, a Python wrapper for IgBLAST v1.9. Reads were filtered out if the reads had weak V/J assignments (E-value above 1e-6), no CDR3, stop codons, out-of-frame junctions, or ambiguous translated residues. V3J clonotypes were defined as sequences sharing an identical inferred V gene, J gene, and CDR3 amino acid sequence. The percentage overlap between two repertoires was calculated by dividing the number of shared unique clonotypes by the size of the smaller repertoire. Three approaches were used to assess repertoire richness: RTK rarefaction, the Chao1 estimator, and Recon v2.1 estimates of unobserved clonotypes. OLGA was used to compute generation probabilities for all TCRbeta clonotypes that the gDNA method yielded from several donors. The table was pulled from immuneACCESS by TCRdb, which kept in-frame rearrangements only. Such tables lose some clones; where checked, under half of the loss comes from unresolved V genes, and the rest has no known cause. V and J calls and clone size follow that table, whereas D and trimming were derived from the DNA. The sample table contains around 510,000 clones; only one count was recorded for about 96% of them. Of the sample, about 0.064% is held by the ten largest clones.

General conclusions and limits of the study: Sampling was restricted to blood, and TCR repertoires in tissues likely differ from the TCR repertoires found in blood. Estimated clonotype richness was generally larger for naive than for memory subsets. Sharing across several donors was observed for about 4.8% of naive CD4, about 4% of naive CD8, 2% to 2.5% of memory CD4, and around 0.44% of memory CD8 clonotypes. Compared with non-shared clonotypes, clonotypes shared by all four sorted-subset donors had higher generation probabilities. Even with the large sequencing depth, rarefaction of the sorted-subset datasets indicated that sequencing was incomplete. Based on pairwise subsampling, the degree of clonotype sharing among donors was expected to be affected by sequencing depth. The genetic and exposure-history diversity represented was limited by the small number of donors.

The germline V gene specifies SGHAT as CDR1 and FQNNGV as CDR2. There are 11 amino acids in the CDR3, from cysteine to phenylalanine inclusive. The sequence is cut down to CDR3 DNA, 33 bases in frame from base 1. The V end loses 2 bases and the J end loses 6 bases, and a stretch of 5 bases separates them. With respect to this clone: Its antigen remains undetermined. Per-nucleotide qualities are absent, and no much larger clonotype sits a single base away.

Recombination connected TRBV11-2 to TRBJ2-7; the D gene cannot be named for sure. The sample taken for sequencing was naive CD4+ T cells sorted from blood. Sample cell subset or site, as interpreted from the label and publication: CD45RA+ positively selected. The receptor was derived from a woman aged 25 to 39 in good health. For the CDR3, the sequence is CASSLPAEQYF. The nucleotides are TGTGCCAGCAGCTTACCGGCCGAGCAGTACTTC.